These T cell receptor beta chains were read from a single sample in a study of cytomegalovirus exposure and HLA in healthy donors. Data came from immunoSEQ multiplex PCR; TCRdb stores just in-frame clones and leaves some out. The sample lists roughly 200,000 clones; roughly 79% were seen once. The sequenced sample consisted of PBMCs. The source is a man younger than 45 in good health and CMV-seronegative. Both conserved end residues are part of each CDR3. Each record gives: D gene, V gene, clone size, J gene, CDR3 DNA, CDR3 protein. D genes are given only for firm matches. Only some rows state a clone size, as once, few, many or a class for expanded clones.

TRBD1	TRBV5-1	few	TRBJ1-4	TGCGCCAGCAGCTTCGGACAGGGAGGGGAAAAACTGTTTTTT	CASSFGQGGEKLFF
TRBD2	TRBV7-2	NA	TRBJ2-1	TGTGCCAGCAGGTCCGGGACTAGCGGGAGGGTGTCCTACAATGAGCAGTTCTTC	CASRSGTSGRVSYNEQFF
NA	TRBV13	NA	TRBJ2-7	TGTGCCAGCAGCTTTTTTTTATTGGGGGCCAACGAGCAGTACTTC	CASSFFLLGANEQYF
TRBD1	TRBV15	NA	TRBJ2-7	TGTGCCACCAGCAGGCCGACAGGGGCCCTACCAAGCGAGCAGTACTTC	CATSRPTGALPSEQYF
NA	TRBV4-1	NA	TRBJ2-2	TGCGCCAGCAGCCCCCTCCTCGAGGGGAACACCGGGGAGCTGTTTTTT	CASSPLLEGNTGELFF
NA	TRBV7-9	NA	TRBJ2-7	TGTGCCAGCAGCGGCCGGGACTCGACCTACGAGCAGTACTTC	CASSGRDSTYEQYF
TRBD2	TRBV27	NA	TRBJ2-2	TGTGCCAGCAGTTGGTTAGCGGGACGGGGCACCGGGGAGCTGTTTTTT	CASSWLAGRGTGELFF
NA	TRBV19	NA	TRBJ2-2	TGTGCCAGTACCCCGACGGGGAACACCGGGGAGCTGTTTTTT	CASTPTGNTGELFF
TRBD2	TRBV30	NA	TRBJ2-7	TGTGCCTGGAGTGTAAGGAGCGGGAGGGTAGTCTACGAGCAGTACTTC	CAWSVRSGRVVYEQYF
NA	TRBV4-1	NA	TRBJ2-1	TGCGCCAGCAGCCAAGTATGGGGAGATGAGCAGTTCTTC	CASSQVWGDEQFF
NA	TRBV30	many	TRBJ2-3	TGTGCCTGGGGGGGGGATACGCAGTATTTT	CAWGGDTQYF
NA	TRBV7-9	NA	TRBJ1-4	TGTGCCAGCAGCTCGGTTGCAACTAATGAAAAACTGTTTTTT	CASSSVATNEKLFF
TRBD1	TRBV6-1	once	TRBJ2-7	TGTGCCAGCACTCGCCCCGACAGGGCGGACTACGAGCAGTACTTC	CASTRPDRADYEQYF
NA	TRBV9	NA	TRBJ2-3	TGTGCCAGCAGCGATAAAAGCCCCCCTTCAGATACGCAGTATTTT	CASSDKSPPSDTQYF
NA	TRBV6-5	once	TRBJ2-7	TGTGCCAGCAGGAACAGGGTTTTCGAGCAGTACTTC	CASRNRVFEQYF
NA	TRBV6-5	NA	TRBJ1-1	TGTGCCAGCAGTTACGGCGGAACTGAAGCTTTCTTT	CASSYGGTEAFF
TRBD1	TRBV29-1	NA	TRBJ2-5	TGCAGCGCTAAACAGGGGATCGGACAAGAGACCCAGTACTTC	CSAKQGIGQETQYF
NA	TRBV5-1	NA	TRBJ2-2	TGCGCCAGCAGCTTGTCTCTAGCGTCGAACACCGGGGAGCTGTTTTTT	CASSLSLASNTGELFF
NA	TRBV9	NA	TRBJ2-5	TGTGTCAGCAGCGTAGCTTTAACAACCCAAGAGACCCAGTACTTC	CVSSVALTTQETQYF
TRBD1	TRBV9	NA	TRBJ1-1	TGTGCCAGCAGCTCTGGGGACAGGGCGATGAACACTGAAGCTTTCTTT	CASSSGDRAMNTEAFF
NA	TRBV11-2	NA	TRBJ2-2	TGTGCCAGCAGCTCCCTTAAGGAGTACACCGGGGAGCTGTTTTTT	CASSSLKEYTGELFF
TRBD1	TRBV2	once	TRBJ1-5	TGTGCCAGCAGCGAGACCACGGGACAGGGATCCCATCAGCCCCAGCATTTT	CASSETTGQGSHQPQHF
TRBD2	TRBV15	NA	TRBJ2-7	TGTGCCACCAGCAGAGATGTCCCCTCACGGGCCGGGGGGGAGCAGTACTTC	CATSRDVPSRAGGEQYF
NA	TRBV6-4	many	TRBJ1-6	TGTGCCAGCAGTCCGGGCGCAGGGGCTGGGTCACCCCTCCACTTT	CASSPGAGAGSPLHF
NA	TRBV10-3	once	TRBJ2-3	TGTGCCATCAGCTCTCGGGAGATACATGAAGCAGATACGCAGTATTTT	CAISSREIHEADTQYF
NA	TRBV28	NA	TRBJ1-5	TGTGCCAGCAGCCGCGGACAACATAGCAATCAGCCCCAGCATTTT	CASSRGQHSNQPQHF
TRBD2	TRBV10-1	few	TRBJ2-7	TGCGCCAAGACGGGGCGGGAGGGCTCTTTGGGGGAGCAGTACTTC	CAKTGREGSLGEQYF
TRBD2	TRBV9	NA	TRBJ2-7	TGTGCCAGCAGCGTAGAACTAGCGGGAGTCGAGCAGTACTTC	CASSVELAGVEQYF
TRBD1	TRBV7-9	NA	TRBJ2-1	TGTGCCAGCAGCGCAGAGCCCGGGACAGGGGGCAACGAGCAGTTCTTC	CASSAEPGTGGNEQFF
TRBD2	TRBV5-1	NA	TRBJ2-3	TGCGCCAGCAGCTTGAAGCTTAGCGGGAGACCTACTAAACTCACAGATACGCAGTATTTT	CASSLKLSGRPTKLTDTQYF
TRBD1	TRBV9	NA	TRBJ1-5	TGTGCCAGCAGCGTAGCAGCAAGGACAGGCTATAGCAATCAGCCCCAGCATTTT	CASSVAARTGYSNQPQHF
TRBD1	TRBV5-6	NA	TRBJ1-5	TGTGCCAGCAGCTTGGGAGGGACAGGACGCAATCAGCCCCAGCATTTT	CASSLGGTGRNQPQHF
TRBD2	TRBV28	once	TRBJ2-1	TGTGCCAGCACCCTCGGGGGGGCCCTCCAAAATGAGCAGTTCTTC	CASTLGGALQNEQFF
TRBD2	TRBV19	NA	TRBJ2-1	TGTGCCAGTAGTCCTCAAGGACTAGCGGGATACAATGAGCAGTTCTTC	CASSPQGLAGYNEQFF
NA	TRBV29-1	NA	TRBJ2-6	TGCAGCGTTGCCTTCTCTGGGGCCAACGTCCTGACTTTC	CSVAFSGANVLTF
NA	TRBV6-5	once	TRBJ1-5	TGTGCTGTCGGGAAGAATCAGCCCCAGCATTTT	CAVGKNQPQHF
NA	TRBV19	NA	TRBJ2-7	TGTGCCAGTAGTATAGACGCAGGGGGGTCCTACGAGCAGTACTTC	CASSIDAGGSYEQYF
NA	TRBV14	NA	TRBJ1-6	TGTGCCAGCAGCCAAGTATCTTTGGGGGGTTCACCCCTCCACTTT	CASSQVSLGGSPLHF
NA	TRBV6-6	NA	TRBJ1-4	TGTGCCAGCAGTTACTTGGCAGATGAAAAACTGTTTTTT	CASSYLADEKLFF
TRBD2	TRBV4-2	few	TRBJ2-6	TGTGCCAGCAGCCAAGATCGCGGGAGCTCTGGGGCCAACGTCCTGACTTTC	CASSQDRGSSGANVLTF